Included here is one T cell receptor beta chain sequence, with context. This clone's antigen is unknown. No base quality values were provided; no much bigger clone lies one nucleotide off. Patients with a history of autoimmune disease or receiving systemic immunosuppression were excluded from the trial. In every dose cohort, peripheral blood was drawn for TCR sequencing at baseline, cycle 4 day 1, and cycle 7 day 1. The samples were drawn from a first-in-human, open-label, multicenter phase I dose-escalation trial of ivuxolimab. Adults with locally advanced or metastatic melanoma, renal cell, hepatocellular, or head and neck squamous cell carcinoma were enrolled in the trial. Before TCR sequencing, CD4+ T cells and CD8+ T cells were sorted from peripheral blood as separate populations. This sample is drawn from a study of OX40 agonist ivuxolimab in advanced cancers. The study in broad terms: Ivuxolimab was an agonistic, fully human IgG2 monoclonal antibody directed against OX40 (CD134), a costimulatory receptor. Intravenous ivuxolimab was administered to patients every 2 weeks at six dose levels: 0.01, 0.1, 0.3, 1.5, 3 and 10 mg/kg. Of the 50 to 55 patients in dose escalation, 19 had hepatocellular carcinoma, roughly 15 had melanoma, 9 had renal cell carcinoma and 9 had head and neck cancer. A male proportion of approximately 83% and a mean age of approximately 55 years, ranging from about 20 to 80, were recorded for the dose-escalation cohort. Patients were allowed to have had prior anti-PD-1, anti-PD-L1 or anti-CTLA-4 therapy, and approximately 40% of the dose-escalation patients had previously received checkpoint inhibitors. Partial responses occurred in three dose-escalation patients: two with cutaneous melanoma and one with hepatocellular carcinoma. The purpose of peripheral TCRbeta sequencing was to test whether ivuxolimab changed TCR sequence diversity and led to clonal T-cell expansion. The paper describes the monotherapy dose-escalation part (N of about 52 patients) of the phase I trial of ivuxolimab.

After removal of 1 base from V and 0 bases from J, the junction retains 7 bases not matched to a gene. Inclusive of the bounding cysteine and phenylalanine, the CDR3 is 18 residues long. The sequence is cut down to CDR3 DNA, 54 bases in frame from base 1. To sequence the TCRbeta CDR3 region, genomic DNA was isolated from the sorted cells. TCRbeta CDR3 regions were sequenced using the immunoSEQ Assay. This immuneACCESS table, as held by TCRdb, lists in-frame sequences with V and J called but not all clones. Of the missing ones, under half trace to an unresolved V gene in checked studies; the others have no known cause. The sample profile shows 50,000 or so clones; 80% to 90% of them were found once. The ten biggest clones cover about 0.88% of the sample. What the study reported, not specific to this receptor: After ivuxolimab, expanded clones were on average more numerous among CD8+ T cells than among CD4+ T cells. Low levels of normalized T-cell clonal expansion were also shown by some nonresponding patients. Antigen specificity was not determined for the clonally expanded peripheral T cells. Partial responders in the 0.1-3.0 mg/kg groups had among the lowest normalized peripheral clonal expansion, especially among CD8+ T cells. At doses of 0.1 to 3.0 mg/kg, clonal expansion of both CD4+ and CD8+ T cells in blood was seen between baseline and week 6.

The sequence is built from TRBV23-1 and TRBJ2-4; the junction holds 9 bases that match TRBD1. TRBV23-1 is identified as an open reading frame with a role that is uncertain. This TCR derives from an adult with an advanced solid tumor such as melanoma, head and neck, liver or kidney cancer. The sequenced sample was CD4+ or CD8+ T cells sorted from blood, obtained in a trial of the OX40 agonist ivuxolimab. The CDR3 protein: CASSQWRQGGLAKNIQYF. Here is the DNA: TGCGCCAGCAGTCAATGGAGACAGGGGGGACTAGCCAAAAACATTCAGTACTTC.